The source of this T cell receptor beta chain is a study of patients and donors after allogeneic stem cell transplantation. Using its own MiXCR run on the RT-PCR reads, TCRdb lists one record per CDR3 protein. Of approximately 150,000 distinct CDR3 sequences listed, 24% are singletons. This clonotype showed up just a few times. The CDR3 is 17 amino acids. V lost 0 bases, J lost 3 bases, and 4 bases stayed unmatched. Looked up from germline, CDR1 is SGHDN and CDR2 is FVKESK. The chain is built from TRBV14 and TRBJ2-3, with 12 bases aligning to TRBD2. Sequenced sample: blood, either unsorted or a sorted T cell fraction (not recorded which). The clonotype comes from a human donor who was either an allogeneic HSCT recipient or a stem cell or donor lymphocyte infusion donor (not recorded which). It is not recorded whose cells these are; they may come from a transplant donor. CDR3 DNA sequence: TGTGCCAGCAGCCAAGAGTTGCTAGCGGGAGGGACAGATACGCAGTATTTT. This sequence encodes CASSQELLAGGTDTQYF.